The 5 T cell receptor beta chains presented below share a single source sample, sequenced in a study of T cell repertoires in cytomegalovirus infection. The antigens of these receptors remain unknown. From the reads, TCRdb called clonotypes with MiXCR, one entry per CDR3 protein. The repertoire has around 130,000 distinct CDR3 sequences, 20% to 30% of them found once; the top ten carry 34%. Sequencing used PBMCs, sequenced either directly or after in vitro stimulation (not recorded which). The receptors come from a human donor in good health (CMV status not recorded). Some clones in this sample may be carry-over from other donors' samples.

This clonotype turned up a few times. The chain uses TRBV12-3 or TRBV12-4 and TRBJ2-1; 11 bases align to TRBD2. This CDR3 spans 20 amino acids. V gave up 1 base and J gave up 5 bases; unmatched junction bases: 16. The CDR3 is CASSLVVSPSGTSGHNEQFF. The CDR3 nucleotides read TGTGCCAGCAGTTTAGTCGTATCGCCTTCTGGGACTAGCGGCCACAATGAGCAGTTCTTC.

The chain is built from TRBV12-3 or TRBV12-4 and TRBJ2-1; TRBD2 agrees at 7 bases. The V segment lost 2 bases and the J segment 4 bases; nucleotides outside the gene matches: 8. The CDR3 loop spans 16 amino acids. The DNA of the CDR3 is TGTGCCAGCAGTTTAAGGGTAGCGGGCCTTTACAATGAGCAGTTCTTC. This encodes CASSLRVAGLYNEQFF.

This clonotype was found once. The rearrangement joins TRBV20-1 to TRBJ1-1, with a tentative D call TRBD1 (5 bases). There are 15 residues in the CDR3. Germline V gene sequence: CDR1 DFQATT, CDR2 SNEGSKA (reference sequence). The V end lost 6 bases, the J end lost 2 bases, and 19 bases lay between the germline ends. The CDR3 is CSAPSPGTANTEAFF. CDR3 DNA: TGCAGTGCCCCCTCCCCCGGGACTGCTAACACTGAAGCTTTCTTT.

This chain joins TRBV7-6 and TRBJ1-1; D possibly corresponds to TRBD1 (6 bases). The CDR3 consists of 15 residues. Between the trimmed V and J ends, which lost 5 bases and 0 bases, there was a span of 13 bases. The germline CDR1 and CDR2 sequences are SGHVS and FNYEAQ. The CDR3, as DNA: TGTGCCAGCAGCCCAGAAACAGGGCTGAACACTGAAGCTTTCTTT. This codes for CASSPETGLNTEAFF.

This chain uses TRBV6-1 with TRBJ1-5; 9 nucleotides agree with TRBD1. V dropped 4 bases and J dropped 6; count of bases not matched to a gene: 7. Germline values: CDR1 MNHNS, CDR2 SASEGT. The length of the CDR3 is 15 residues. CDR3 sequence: CASSGGQGRIQPQHF. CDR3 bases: TGTGCCAGCAGTGGGGGACAGGGAAGGATTCAGCCCCAGCATTTT.